Shown below are 20 T cell receptor beta chains from a single sample sequenced in a study of T cell responses to AZD1222 COVID-19 vaccine. Generated by immunoSEQ multiplex PCR, the TCRdb table keeps only in-frame clones and is missing some. The repertoire holds around 95,000 clones, with 88% as singletons. Sequences were derived from peripheral blood, sampled on day 0 of AZD1222 vaccination. The receptors were sampled from an adult in good health.

The chain joins TRBV10-3 to TRBJ2-1; tentative D call: TRBD1 (6 bases). CDR1 is ENHRY and CDR2 is SYGVKD in the germline V gene. This CDR3 contains 15 residues. V was shortened by 10 bases and J by 0 bases, with 16 bases between the two germline ends. CDR3 nucleotide sequence: TGTGCCAGCAGGGGAGAGCTAAGCTCCTACAATGAGCAGTTCTTC. It translates to CASRGELSSYNEQFF.

There are a few counts of this clone. This chain links TRBV4-1 with TRBJ1-6, with D possibly being TRBD1 (5 bases). The CDR3 runs to 15 residues. The germline V and J ends were trimmed by 6 bases and 6 bases, with 15 bases remaining between them. CDR1 is MGHRA, CDR2 YSYEKL, per germline. The CDR3 DNA sequence: TGCGCCAGCAGTGACGAGGGACTTGGTAATTCACCCCTCCACTTT. This sequence encodes CASSDEGLGNSPLHF.

V is TRBV7-8 and J is TRBJ1-1, with 11 bases aligning to TRBD1. This CDR3 has 16 residues. CDR1 and CDR2 (germline): SGHVS, FQNEAQ. V lost 4 bases and J lost 3; bases outside the gene matches: 7. CDR3 coding DNA: TGTGCCAGCAGCTCGGGACAGGGGGGGAAATACACTGAAGCTTTCTTT. Its protein product is CASSSGQGGKYTEAFF.

This sequence joins TRBV15 and TRBJ2-7; D might be TRBD1 (6 bases). This CDR3 is 20 amino acids long. Germline lookup yields CDR1 LNHNV and CDR2 YYDKDF (reference sequence). The V gene lost 1 base and the J gene lost 2 bases, with 27 bases spanning the gap. CDR3 in amino acids: CATSRARAATTRRGTYEQYF. DNA for the CDR3: TGTGCCACCAGCAGAGCAAGGGCTGCCACAACCCGTAGGGGGACCTACGAGCAGTACTTC.

V gene TRBV28 combines with J gene TRBJ2-2, with D possibly being TRBD1 (5 bases). CDR3 length: 14 amino acids. Deletions cut 6 bases from V and 10 bases from J, with 18 bases between. Germline CDR1 MDHEN, CDR2 SYDVKM. Here the CDR3 reads CASSSPRRAVELFF. CDR3 coding DNA: TGTGCCAGCAGCTCCCCCCGCAGGGCTGTGGAGCTGTTTTTT.

Written as DNA, the CDR3 is TGTGCCAGCAGCTTAGAAACAGCGGGAGAGGGCAAGACCCAGTACTTC. Amino acid sequence: CASSLETAGEGKTQYF. V usage is TRBV7-2 and J usage is TRBJ2-5; TRBD2 aligns across 8 bases. V shed 1 base, J shed 6 bases, and the junction held 10 bases outside the gene matches. Germline CDR1 is SGHTA and CDR2 is FQGNSA. The CDR3 is 16 residues long.

The J gene is TRBJ1-2, the V gene TRBV18, with D perhaps matching TRBD1 (5 bases). Trimming shortened V by 2 bases and J by 8 bases, and 9 bases separated the two germline ends. The CDR3 loop spans 12 amino acids. The germline V gene has CDR1 KGHSH and CDR2 LQKENI. The CDR3 loop reads CASSPGTSGYTF. The DNA for the CDR3 is TGTGCCAGCTCACCAGGGACTTCCGGCTACACCTTC.

Written as DNA, the CDR3 is TGTGCCAGCTCACCTCAGGATTCCTACGAGCAGTACTTC. Its protein product is CASSPQDSYEQYF. The rearrangement uses TRBV18 and TRBJ2-7, with D hard to call. The CDR3 runs to 13 residues. The V end was cut by 3 bases, the J end by 1 base, with 7 bases between. Germline V gene lookup returns CDR1 KGHSH and CDR2 LQKENI.

V is TRBV5-1 and J is TRBJ2-7; tentatively, D is TRBD1 (6 bases). The CDR3 is 14 residues long. Deletions cut 0 bases from V and 3 bases from J, with 10 bases between. From germline, CDR1 is SGHRS and CDR2 YFSETQ. CDR3 in amino acids: CASSLAGADYEQYF. The CDR3 DNA reads as TGCGCCAGCAGCTTGGCAGGGGCTGACTACGAGCAGTACTTC. Drawing the rest from reference TRBV5-1 and TRBJ2-7, the complete variable domain is KAGVTQTPRYLIKTRGQQVTLSCSPISGHRSVSWYQQTPGQGLQFLFEYFSETQRNKGNFPGRFSGRQFSNSRSEMNVSTLELGDSALYLCASSLAGADYEQYFGPGTRLTVT.

The J gene is TRBJ1-1, the V gene TRBV12-3 or TRBV12-4; D unresolved. The ends were cut back, 3 bases at V and 0 bases at J, with 2 bases in the middle. The CDR3 is made up of 12 amino acids. This CDR3 reads CASSFLNTEAFF. The CDR3 nucleotides are TGTGCCAGCAGTTTTCTGAACACTGAAGCTTTCTTT.

This rearrangement joins TRBV6-5 to TRBJ1-6; D unresolved. This CDR3 comprises 13 residues. Germline CDR1 reads MNHEY; CDR2 reads SVGAGI. Trimming left V 6 bases short and J 9 bases short, with 12 bases between. CDR3 loop: CASRGNRGSPLHF. CDR3 DNA sequence: TGTGCCAGCAGGGGGAATCGGGGTTCACCCCTCCACTTT.

This rearrangement joins TRBV5-6 to TRBJ2-4, with 9 bases lining up with TRBD2. CDR1 SGHDT and CDR2 YYEEEE come from the germline V gene. V lost 3 bases, J lost 4 bases, and 8 bases stayed unmatched. This CDR3 is 16 amino acids long. Here the CDR3 DNA reads TGTGCCAGCAGCTCCCCTCGGGCGGGAGGGAAAAACATTCAGTACTTC. The encoded protein is CASSSPRAGGKNIQYF.

The chain joins TRBV30 to TRBJ1-5; 7 bases line up with TRBD1. The CDR3 spans 15 residues. Germline CDR1 GTSNPN, CDR2 SVGIG (reference sequence). J gave up 0 bases and V 2 bases, and 4 bases lay outside the gene matches. CDR3: CAWSSGGGSNQPQHF. CDR3 bases: TGTGCCTGGAGTTCAGGGGGGGGTAGCAATCAGCCCCAGCATTTT.

The chain combines TRBV7-2 with TRBJ1-4, with unresolved D. The CDR3 consists of 13 residues. V lost 5 bases and J lost 8, with 12 bases in between. Germline loops: CDR1 SGHTA, CDR2 FQGNSA. The CDR3 loop is CASSPSTNEKLFF. CDR3 nucleotides: TGTGCCAGCAGCCCCTCGACAAACGAAAAACTGTTTTTT.

This clone has more than one count but fewer than ten. This rearrangement joins TRBV2 to TRBJ1-3; D may be TRBD1 (6 bases). The CDR3 has 13 amino acids. Trimming cost V 5 bases and J 3 bases, with 8 bases left between them. Germline V lookup: CDR1 SNHLY, CDR2 FYNNEI. The CDR3 DNA reads TGTGCCAGCAGTTGGACAGTTGGAAACACCATATATTTT. Its protein is CASSWTVGNTIYF.

The count of this clone is one. V and J are TRBV28 and TRBJ2-3, with 7 nucleotides matching TRBD2. The CDR3 extends over 15 amino acids. J was trimmed by 8 bases and V by 6 bases; bases with no gene match: 14. In germline, CDR1 is MDHEN, CDR2 SYDVKM. The CDR3: CASSPRASGTSTQYF. The CDR3 DNA follows: TGTGCCAGCAGCCCAAGGGCTAGCGGAACAAGTACGCAGTATTTT.

The chain has TRBV3-1 (or the pseudogene TRBV3-2) and TRBJ1-2; D gene uncertain. Trimming removed 0 bases from V and 4 bases from J, with 9 bases in between. The CDR3 is 14 residues long. Germline lookup yields CDR1 LGHDT and CDR2 YNNKEL (reference sequence). CDR3 region: CASSQDHRGYGYTF. CDR3 DNA sequence: TGTGCCAGCAGCCAAGATCACCGGGGCTATGGCTACACCTTC.

This chain joins TRBV13 and TRBJ2-5; 7 nucleotides align to TRBD1. V dropped 1 base and J dropped 4; count of bases not matched to a gene: 3. Looked up from germline, CDR1 is PRHDT and CDR2 is FYEKMQ (reference sequence). The CDR3 is 14 amino acids. CDR3 bases: TGTGCCAGCAGCTTAGACTCAGGGGGAGAGACCCAGTACTTC. This encodes CASSLDSGGETQYF.

The genes are TRBV28 and TRBJ1-5; tentatively, D is TRBD1 (5 bases). This CDR3 is 15 amino acids long. The V end was cut by 3 bases, the J end by 3 bases, with 12 bases between. CDR1 is MDHEN and CDR2 is SYDVKM in the germline V gene. The CDR3 loop reads CASSFRGVDNQPQHF. The CDR3 nucleotides are TGTGCCAGCAGTTTCCGGGGCGTAGACAATCAGCCCCAGCATTTT.

The chain employs TRBV28 and TRBJ2-7; 10 bases are shared with TRBD1. Germline CDR1 is MDHEN and CDR2 is SYDVKM. This CDR3 contains 13 residues. V shed 2 bases, J shed 6 bases, and the junction held 1 base outside the gene matches. The CDR3 sequence: CASSLRDRGEQYF. For the CDR3, the DNA is TGTGCCAGCAGTTTACGGGACAGGGGCGAGCAGTACTTC.